Sequencing of this T cell receptor beta chain was carried out in a study of blood T cells in healthy people across ages. Each donor had about 9.6 milliliters of peripheral blood drawn. Regarding this clonotype: Its antigen is not identified.

Germline CDR1 DFQATT, CDR2 SNEGSKA (reference sequence). The CDR3 length is 13 residues. V lost 2 bases to trimming and J lost 3 bases, with 8 bases between them. PCR was performed a second time for roughly 7 to 12 cycles using a sample-barcoded 5' primer and a J-beta primer mix. TCRdb re-called the 5' RACE reads through MiXCR, storing one row per CDR3 protein. The table has 850,000 to 1,100,000 distinct CDR3 sequences, roughly two fifths seen once. General observations from the study: Without sorted subsets, naive and antigen-experienced compartments could not be conclusively compared.

The receptor's source is a man between 18 and 35 years old in good health. Sequenced material: blood. The rearrangement uses TRBV20-1 and TRBJ1-5; D remains ambiguous. The CDR3 DNA follows: TGCAGTGCTAGAACCAGCAACAATCAGCCCCAGCATTTT. Translating gives CSARTSNNQPQHF.